This T cell receptor beta chain stems from a study of shared clonotypes between healthy human individuals. Here immunoSEQ multiplex PCR was the method, and the copy in TCRdb shows in-frame clones only, minus some. The sample comprises about 2 million clones, about 95% of which are singletons, and around 1.2% rests with the top ten. Germline CDR1 SGDLS, CDR2 YYNGEE. This CDR3 spans 14 amino acids. J gave up 9 bases and V 6 bases, and 11 bases lay outside the gene matches. Only CD45RO-negative cells positively selected for CCR7 counted as naive CD8 cells, so terminally differentiated effector memory CD45RA+ cells were excluded. This clone came up once.

The sequence was obtained from a man aged 18 to 30 in good health. The chain has TRBV9 and TRBJ2-1, with TRBD2 matching over 8 bases. The sample comprised naive CD8+ T cells sorted from blood. CDR3 residues: CASTSSGLGGEQFF. CDR3 in DNA: TGTGCCAGCACGTCGTCGGGACTAGGGGGTGAGCAGTTCTTC.